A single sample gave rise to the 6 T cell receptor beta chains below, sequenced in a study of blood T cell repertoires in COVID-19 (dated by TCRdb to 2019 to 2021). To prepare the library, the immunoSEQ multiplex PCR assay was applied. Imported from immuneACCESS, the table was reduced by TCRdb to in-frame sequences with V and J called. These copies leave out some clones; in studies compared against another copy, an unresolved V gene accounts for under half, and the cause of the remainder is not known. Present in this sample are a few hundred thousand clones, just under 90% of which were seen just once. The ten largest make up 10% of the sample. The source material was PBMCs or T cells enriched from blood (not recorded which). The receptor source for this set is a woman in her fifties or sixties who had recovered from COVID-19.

The CDR3 sequence is CASRASLRNTEAFF. The CDR3 DNA follows: TGTGCCAGCAGAGCTAGCCTCAGGAACACTGAAGCTTTCTTT. This chain joins TRBV2 and TRBJ1-1, with unresolved D. There are 14 residues in the CDR3. The germline V gene encodes CDR1 SNHLY and CDR2 FYNNEI. Trimming removed 6 bases from V and 1 base from J, with 12 bases in between.

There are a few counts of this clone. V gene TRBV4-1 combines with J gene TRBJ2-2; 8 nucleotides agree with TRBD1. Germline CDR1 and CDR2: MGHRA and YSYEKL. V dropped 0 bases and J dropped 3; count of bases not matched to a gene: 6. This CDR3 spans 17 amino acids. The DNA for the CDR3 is TGCGCCAGCAGCCAAGATCCCCAGGGGGCCGACACCGGGGAGCTGTTTTTT. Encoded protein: CASSQDPQGADTGELFF.

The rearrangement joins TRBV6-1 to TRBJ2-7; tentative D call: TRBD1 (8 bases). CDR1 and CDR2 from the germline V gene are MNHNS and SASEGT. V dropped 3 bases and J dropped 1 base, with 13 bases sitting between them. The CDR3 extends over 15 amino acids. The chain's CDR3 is CASSETGEGSYEQYF. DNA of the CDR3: TGTGCCAGCAGTGAGACAGGGGAGGGATCCTACGAGCAGTACTTC.

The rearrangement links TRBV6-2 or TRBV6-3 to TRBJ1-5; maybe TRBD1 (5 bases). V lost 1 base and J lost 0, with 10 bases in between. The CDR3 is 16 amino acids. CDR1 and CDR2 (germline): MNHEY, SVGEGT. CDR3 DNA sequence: TGTGCCAGCAGTTACTTCAGGGTCGGTAGCAATCAGCCCCAGCATTTT. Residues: CASSYFRVGSNQPQHF.

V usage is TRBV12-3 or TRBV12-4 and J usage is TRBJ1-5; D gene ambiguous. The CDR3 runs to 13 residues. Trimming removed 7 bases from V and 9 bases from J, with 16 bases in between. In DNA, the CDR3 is TGTGCCAGCACCAGTGCTTTAATTACGCCCCAGCATTTT. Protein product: CASTSALITPQHF.

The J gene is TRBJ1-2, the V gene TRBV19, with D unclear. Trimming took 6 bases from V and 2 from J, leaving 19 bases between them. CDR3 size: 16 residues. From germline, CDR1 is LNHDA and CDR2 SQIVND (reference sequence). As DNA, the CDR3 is TGTGCCAGTAGGGAGGTCGGGTTTGGCGGCAACTATGGCTACACCTTC. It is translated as CASREVGFGGNYGYTF.